This entry lists 13 T cell receptor beta chains sequenced from one sample in a study of technical replicates of blood from several donors (dated by TCRdb to the late 2010s). Library preparation was by the immunoSEQ multiplex PCR assay. TCRdb mirrors the immuneACCESS table, restricted to in-frame sequences. Some clones are absent from its copies; in checked studies, under half trace to an unresolved V gene, and the reason for the others is unknown. The sample table holds some 68,000 clones, of which around 95% were seen once. 0.24% of the sample is held by the ten biggest clonotypes. Sample: T cells isolated from PBMCs. Receptor source: a human donor in good health.

The rearrangement uses TRBV9 and TRBJ2-2, with 7 bases that match TRBD2. Germline-derived CDR1 and CDR2 are SGDLS and YYNGEE. Trimming at V came to 0 bases and at J to 3 bases, leaving 2 bases not matched to a gene. This CDR3 is built from 15 residues. The CDR3 spells CASSVASGDTGELFF. CDR3 nucleotide sequence: TGTGCCAGCAGCGTAGCAAGCGGGGACACCGGGGAGCTGTTTTTT.

The genes are TRBV15 and TRBJ1-1, with 9 bases matching TRBD1. The J segment lost 4 bases and the V segment lost 0 bases, leaving 3 bases of the junction unmatched. Germline-derived CDR1 and CDR2 are LNHNV and YYDKDF (reference sequence). CDR3 length: 15 amino acids. The CDR3 spells CATSREGQGGTEAFF. The CDR3 DNA sequence: TGTGCCACCAGCAGAGAGGGACAGGGAGGCACTGAAGCTTTCTTT.

This sequence joins TRBV7-9 and TRBJ1-5, with D perhaps TRBD1 (5 bases). Trimming cost V 4 bases and J 2 bases, with 15 bases left between them. CDR1 and CDR2 from the germline V gene are SEHNR and FQNEAQ (reference sequence). CDR3 length equals 16 residues. CDR3 residues: CASSSTREGGNQPQHF. The CDR3 nucleotides read TGTGCCAGCAGCTCAACCAGGGAAGGGGGCAATCAGCCCCAGCATTTT.

This clone was counted once. V gene TRBV27 combines with J gene TRBJ1-3; possibly TRBD1 for D (5 bases). The V end lost 6 bases, the J end lost 3 bases, and 9 bases lay between the germline ends. Germline V gene lookup returns CDR1 MNHEY and CDR2 SMNVEV (reference sequence). The CDR3 extends over 13 amino acids. This CDR3 is CASRGTLGNTIYF. The CDR3 region has the DNA TGTGCCAGCAGGGGGACTCTTGGAAACACCATATATTTT.

The gene calls are TRBV5-4 and TRBJ2-1; 13 bases are a match to TRBD2. The trim removed 4 bases at V and 10 bases at J, leaving 11 bases unmatched. Germline V gene sequence: CDR1 SGHNT, CDR2 YYREEE (reference sequence). The CDR3 sequence is 16 residues long. The chain's CDR3 is CASSPQLAGGPREQFF. In DNA, the CDR3 is TGTGCCAGCAGCCCCCAACTAGCGGGAGGGCCCAGAGAGCAGTTCTTC.

The J gene is TRBJ2-7, the V gene TRBV11-2; the match to TRBD1 covers 9 bases. Germline assignment: CDR1 SGHAT and CDR2 FQNNGV. Trimming removed 4 bases from V and 3 bases from J; junction bases left unmatched: 7. The CDR3 extends over 15 amino acids. CDR3 DNA: TGTGCCAGCAGCTCGCTCCGGGACAGGGTCTACGAGCAGTACTTC. Its translation: CASSSLRDRVYEQYF.

This chain uses TRBV28 with TRBJ2-2, with TRBD1 identical over 9 bases. The CDR3 length is 15 residues. CDR1 and CDR2 from the germline V gene are MDHEN and SYDVKM. V was clipped by 8 bases and J by 5 bases; unmatched bases: 9. For the CDR3, the DNA is TGTGCCAGCTGGGGACAGGGAAGAAGGACCGGGGAGCTGTTTTTT. Translation gives CASWGQGRRTGELFF.

The chain couples TRBV28 to TRBJ2-7, with TRBD2 identical over 13 bases. This CDR3 spans 14 amino acids. Germline CDR1 is MDHEN and CDR2 is SYDVKM. The V gene end was trimmed by 2 bases and the J gene end by 6 bases; junction bases not matched to a gene: 1. The CDR3 loop reads CASSLRLAGGEQYF. The CDR3 DNA reads TGTGCCAGCAGTTTAAGACTAGCGGGAGGCGAGCAGTACTTC.

This chain links TRBV10-3 with TRBJ1-1; maybe TRBD1 (6 bases). This CDR3 contains 13 residues. V lost 6 bases, J lost 3 bases, and 11 bases lay in between. The germline gives CDR1 ENHRY, CDR2 SYGVKD. CDR3 in DNA: TGTGCCATCAGGCGGGGGCTTGACACTGAAGCTTTCTTT. Its protein is CAIRRGLDTEAFF.

This chain joins TRBV7-2 and TRBJ2-7, with D maybe TRBD2 (5 bases). V was shortened by 5 bases and J by 0 bases, with 11 bases between the two germline ends. CDR1 is SGHTA and CDR2 is FQGNSA in the germline V gene. CDR3 length equals 14 residues. This chain's CDR3 is CASSERRSSYEQYF. The CDR3 nucleotides are TGTGCCAGCAGCGAGCGGCGGTCCTCCTACGAGCAGTACTTC.

The chain has TRBV2 and TRBJ1-5; D is unclear. V lost 6 bases and J lost 5, with 5 bases in between. The CDR3 covers 11 residues. Germline CDR1 and CDR2: SNHLY and FYNNEI. The CDR3 here is CASRADQPQHF. The CDR3 DNA reads as TGTGCCAGCAGGGCGGATCAGCCCCAGCATTTT.

The genes are TRBV4-1 and TRBJ2-3; 7 bases agree with TRBD2. The CDR3 is made up of 16 amino acids. In germline, CDR1 is MGHRA, CDR2 YSYEKL. J was trimmed by 4 bases and V by 1 base; bases with no gene match: 8. The CDR3 DNA reads as TGCGCCAGCAGCCAAGTTATGGCGGGAGCATCAGATACGCAGTATTTT. Protein sequence: CASSQVMAGASDTQYF.

The V call is TRBV19, the J call TRBJ2-1; TRBD1 matches 9 bases. The CDR3 contains 17 residues. Trimming removed 5 bases from V and 6 bases from J; junction bases left unmatched: 14. CDR1 and CDR2 (germline): LNHDA, SQIVND (reference sequence). In DNA, the CDR3 is TGTGCCAGTAGTTACAGGGGGCTCTTTACAAGGGCCAATGAGCAGTTCTTC. Its protein is CASSYRGLFTRANEQFF.